This is a list of T cell receptor beta chains from one sample in a study of tumor and adjacent non-tumor tissue in lung cancer. TCRdb called the multiplex PCR reads again in MiXCR, with one record for every CDR3 protein. The table records some 80,000 distinct CDR3 sequences, 76% of them present only once. The material sequenced was distant non-tumor lung tissue. The receptors derive from a man in his 70s with non-small cell lung cancer. CDR3s include the opening cysteine and the closing phenylalanine or tryptophan. The D gene is left open where the match is weak. For some rows the clone size is stated as once, few or many, or as a class when expanded; others skip it.

j_call: TRBJ2-3; d_call: TRBD2; v_call: TRBV4-2; clone_size: few; cdr3_nt: TGTGCCAGCAACCAAGGGGCCGGACTAGCCACAGATACGCAGTATTTC; cdr3_aa: CASNQGAGLATDTQYF
j_call: TRBJ1-5; d_call: NA; v_call: TRBV6-5; clone_size: NA; cdr3_nt: TGTGCCAGCAGTCCCGGGCAGGGTTTTGGTCAGCCCCAGAATTTT; cdr3_aa: CASSPGQGFGQPQNF
j_call: TRBJ2-3; d_call: NA; v_call: TRBV6-5; clone_size: medium-sized; cdr3_nt: TGTGCCAGCAGTTACTGGGGCGGCTCCACAGATACGCAGTATTTT; cdr3_aa: CASSYWGGSTDTQYF
j_call: TRBJ2-7; d_call: NA; v_call: TRBV5-1; clone_size: NA; cdr3_nt: TGCGCCAGCAGCCGGAACAAAACCTACGAGCAGTACTTC; cdr3_aa: CASSRNKTYEQYF
j_call: TRBJ2-7; d_call: NA; v_call: TRBV11-2; clone_size: NA; cdr3_nt: TGTACCAGCAACTTAGTTGCGGGGACCTACGAGCAGTACTTC; cdr3_aa: CTSNLVAGTYEQYF
j_call: TRBJ1-2; d_call: NA; v_call: TRBV18; clone_size: many; cdr3_nt: TGTGCCAGCTCACCACCAACCGGGACGCTTGGCTACACCTTC; cdr3_aa: CASSPPTGTLGYTF
j_call: TRBJ1-2; d_call: TRBD1; v_call: TRBV5-6; clone_size: NA; cdr3_nt: TGTGCCAGCAGCCTCAGGGACAGGGATCGTCCTCACTATGGCTACACCTTC; cdr3_aa: CASSLRDRDRPHYGYTF
j_call: TRBJ2-1; d_call: NA; v_call: TRBV6-2/TRBV6-3; clone_size: many; cdr3_nt: TGTGCCAGCAGTTGGCGGCCAGAGAATGAGCAGTTCTTC; cdr3_aa: CASSWRPENEQFF
j_call: TRBJ2-3; d_call: NA; v_call: TRBV6-6; clone_size: many; cdr3_nt: TGTGCCAGCAGCCAAACAATAGTCGGGGGGACAGTGGATACGCAGTATTTT; cdr3_aa: CASSQTIVGGTVDTQYF
j_call: TRBJ2-3; d_call: TRBD2; v_call: TRBV14; clone_size: NA; cdr3_nt: TGTGCCAGCAACCCTACAGCGGGAGTTTTCCCAGATACACAGTATTTT; cdr3_aa: CASNPTAGVFPDTQYF
j_call: TRBJ1-1; d_call: NA; v_call: TRBV11-1; clone_size: once; cdr3_nt: TGTACCAGCAGCGCCGACTGGGACACTGAAGCTTTCTTT; cdr3_aa: CTSSADWDTEAFF
j_call: TRBJ2-1; d_call: NA; v_call: TRBV6-2/TRBV6-3; clone_size: NA; cdr3_nt: TGTGCCTCCCTCAAGCTAGCCAGCTCCTACAATGAGCAGCTCTTC; cdr3_aa: CASLKLASSYNEQLF
j_call: TRBJ2-6; d_call: NA; v_call: TRBV6-2/TRBV6-3; clone_size: NA; cdr3_nt: TGTGCCAGCAGTACAATGTTTGGGGCCAATGTCCTGACTTTC; cdr3_aa: CASSTMFGANVLTF
j_call: TRBJ2-5; d_call: NA; v_call: TRBV10-3; clone_size: NA; cdr3_nt: TGTGGCATCAGAGAGGCCGATCAAGAGACCCAGTACTTC; cdr3_aa: CGIREADQETQYF
j_call: TRBJ2-2; d_call: TRBD1; v_call: TRBV10-2; clone_size: many; cdr3_nt: TGCGCCAGCAGTGAGTCAGGGACAGGGGGTAACACCGGGGAGCTGTTTTTT; cdr3_aa: CASSESGTGGNTGELFF
j_call: TRBJ2-3; d_call: TRBD2; v_call: TRBV4-3; clone_size: once; cdr3_nt: TGCGCTAGCATCCAAGGTGGGCCTAGCGGGAGAACAGATACGCAGTATTTT; cdr3_aa: CASIQGGPSGRTDTQYF
j_call: TRBJ2-7; d_call: NA; v_call: TRBV12-3/TRBV12-4; clone_size: NA; cdr3_nt: TGTGCCAGCAGTAGGTCTAGCGAGCAGTACTTC; cdr3_aa: CASSRSSEQYF
j_call: TRBJ1-5; d_call: TRBD1; v_call: TRBV28; clone_size: NA; cdr3_nt: TGTGCCAGCAGCCCGGGACAGACCTCTACCACAGATACGCAGCATTTT; cdr3_aa: CASSPGQTSTTDTQHF
j_call: TRBJ2-7; d_call: NA; v_call: TRBV28; clone_size: NA; cdr3_nt: TGTGCCAGCAGTTTAGAGTCCGCCGGGCAAAGGAGCCACGAGCAGTGCTTC; cdr3_aa: CASSLESAGQRSHEQCF
j_call: TRBJ2-7; d_call: NA; v_call: TRBV4-2; clone_size: once; cdr3_nt: TGTGACAGCAGTCCACCTATCGTGGGGGGAGTCGGCTACGAGCAGTACTTC; cdr3_aa: CDSSPPIVGGVGYEQYF
j_call: TRBJ2-6; d_call: NA; v_call: TRBV29-1; clone_size: NA; cdr3_nt: TGCAGAGCCCACTCTGGGGCCAACATCCTGACTTTC; cdr3_aa: CRAHSGANILTF
j_call: TRBJ2-2; d_call: NA; v_call: TRBV12-3/TRBV12-4; clone_size: NA; cdr3_nt: TGTGCCAGCAGCCCTGGTCCACAGCGATCTGATTTTAACTGGGAGCTGTTTTTT; cdr3_aa: CASSPGPQRSDFNWELFF
j_call: TRBJ1-2; d_call: NA; v_call: TRBV28; clone_size: many; cdr3_nt: TGTGCCAGCAGTGCCATGTCTAGGGATGGCTACACCTTC; cdr3_aa: CASSAMSRDGYTF
j_call: TRBJ1-1; d_call: NA; v_call: TRBV5-5; clone_size: NA; cdr3_nt: TGTGCCAGCAGCTCTTTTAGGGTGGACACTGAAGCTTTCTTT; cdr3_aa: CASSSFRVDTEAFF
j_call: TRBJ2-2; d_call: NA; v_call: TRBV20-1; clone_size: NA; cdr3_nt: TGCAGTGCTAGACTAACGGGAGACACCGGGGAGCTGTTCTTT; cdr3_aa: CSARLTGDTGELFF
j_call: TRBJ2-5; d_call: NA; v_call: TRBV11-1; clone_size: NA; cdr3_nt: TGTCCCAGTGCGTCAGGGGTTTCGGAGACCCGGTACTTC; cdr3_aa: CPSASGVSETRYF
j_call: TRBJ1-2; d_call: TRBD1; v_call: TRBV6-5; clone_size: NA; cdr3_nt: TGTGACAACAGTTACTCCGGGACAGGGCAGCTGAGTGGCTACACCTTC; cdr3_aa: CDNSYSGTGQLSGYTF
j_call: TRBJ2-2; d_call: TRBD1; v_call: TRBV29-1; clone_size: NA; cdr3_nt: TGCAGCGTCAACGGACAGGGCGACACTGGGGAACTGTTTTTT; cdr3_aa: CSVNGQGDTGELFF